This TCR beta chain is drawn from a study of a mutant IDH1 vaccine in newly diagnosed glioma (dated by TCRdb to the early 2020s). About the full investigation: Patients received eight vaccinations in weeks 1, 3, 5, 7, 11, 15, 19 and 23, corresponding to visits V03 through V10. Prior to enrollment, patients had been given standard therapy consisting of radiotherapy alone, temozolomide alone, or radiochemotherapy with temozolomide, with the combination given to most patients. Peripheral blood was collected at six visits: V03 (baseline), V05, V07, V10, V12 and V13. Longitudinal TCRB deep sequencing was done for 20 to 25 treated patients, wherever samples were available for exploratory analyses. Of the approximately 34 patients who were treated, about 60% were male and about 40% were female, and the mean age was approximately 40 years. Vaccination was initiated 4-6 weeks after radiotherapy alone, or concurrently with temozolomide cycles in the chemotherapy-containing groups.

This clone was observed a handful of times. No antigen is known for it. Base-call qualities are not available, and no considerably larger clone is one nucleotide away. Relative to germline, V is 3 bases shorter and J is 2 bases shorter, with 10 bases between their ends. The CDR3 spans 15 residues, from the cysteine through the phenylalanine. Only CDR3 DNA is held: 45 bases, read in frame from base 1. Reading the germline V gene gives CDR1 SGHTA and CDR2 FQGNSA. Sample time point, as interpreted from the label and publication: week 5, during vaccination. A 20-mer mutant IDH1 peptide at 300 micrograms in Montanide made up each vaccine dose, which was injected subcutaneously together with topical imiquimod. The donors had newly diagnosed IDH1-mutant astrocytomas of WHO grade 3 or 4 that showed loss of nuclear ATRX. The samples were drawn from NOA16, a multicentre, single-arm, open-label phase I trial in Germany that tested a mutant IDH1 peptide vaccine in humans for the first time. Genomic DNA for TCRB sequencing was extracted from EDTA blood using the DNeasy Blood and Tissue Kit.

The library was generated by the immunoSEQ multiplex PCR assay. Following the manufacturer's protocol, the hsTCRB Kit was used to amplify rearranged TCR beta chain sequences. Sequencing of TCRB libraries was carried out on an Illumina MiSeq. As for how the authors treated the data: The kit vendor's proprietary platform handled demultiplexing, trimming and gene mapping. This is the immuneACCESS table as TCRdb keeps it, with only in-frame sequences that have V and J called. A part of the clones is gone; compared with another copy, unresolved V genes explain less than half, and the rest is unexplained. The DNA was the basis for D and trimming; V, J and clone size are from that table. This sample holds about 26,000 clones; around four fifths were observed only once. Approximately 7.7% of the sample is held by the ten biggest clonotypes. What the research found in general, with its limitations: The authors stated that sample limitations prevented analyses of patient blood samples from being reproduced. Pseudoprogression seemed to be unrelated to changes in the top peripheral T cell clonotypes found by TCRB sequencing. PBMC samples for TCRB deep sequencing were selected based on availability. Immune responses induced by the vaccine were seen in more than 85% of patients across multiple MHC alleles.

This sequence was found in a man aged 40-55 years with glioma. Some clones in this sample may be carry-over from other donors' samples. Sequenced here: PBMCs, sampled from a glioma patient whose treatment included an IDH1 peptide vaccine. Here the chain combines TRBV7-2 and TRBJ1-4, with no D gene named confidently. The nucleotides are TGTGCCAGCAGCTTTCTTACACAGACTAATGAAAAACTGTTTTTT. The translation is CASSFLTQTNEKLFF.